The 15 T cell receptor beta chains given below trace back to one sample, sequenced in a study of T cells in Graves' hyperthyroidism and ophthalmopathy. Amplification of TCR beta CDR3 regions used RNA as the template. A set of HTBI primers served as the primers for a first-round RT-PCR of the TCR CDR3. One entry per CDR3 protein results from TCRdb running MiXCR on the multiplex PCR reads. Of approximately 480,000 distinct CDR3 sequences listed, about a fifth are singletons. The sample was blood. These receptors were collected from a man between 18 and 35 years old with Graves' hyperthyroidism.

This clonotype was counted ten times or more. This chain uses TRBV4-1 with TRBJ1-2, with D unresolved. Trimming shortened V by 3 bases and J by 3 bases, and 11 bases separated the two germline ends. CDR1 MGHRA and CDR2 YSYEKL come from the germline V gene. The CDR3 totals 14 residues. This CDR3 is CASSHPLKDYGYTF. The CDR3 region has the DNA TGCGCCAGCAGCCACCCACTGAAGGACTATGGCTACACCTTC.

This clonotype was seen a few times. V is TRBV11-3 and J is TRBJ2-2, with TRBD2 as a possible D gene (5 bases). CDR3 length equals 15 residues. Trimming removed 5 bases at V and 4 bases at J, with 14 bases between. In germline, CDR1 is SGHNT, CDR2 YENEEA. The CDR3 sequence is CASSPGESGTGELFF. CDR3 DNA: TGTGCCAGCAGCCCCGGGGAATCGGGCACCGGGGAGCTGTTTTTT.

This clonotype was found many times. The chain uses TRBV5-4 and TRBJ2-7; weak D call: TRBD1 (6 bases). The V gene lost 4 bases and the J gene lost 6 bases, with 11 bases spanning the gap. The V gene's germline CDR1 is SGHNT and CDR2 YYREEE (reference sequence). This CDR3 is 12 amino acids long. The CDR3 loop is CASSLGTSEQYF. The CDR3, as DNA: TGTGCCAGCAGCCTAGGGACAAGCGAGCAGTACTTC.

This clonotype was detected only a few times. The chain uses TRBV9 and TRBJ2-3; the D gene could be TRBD1 or TRBD2 (5 bases each). Germline loops: CDR1 SGDLS, CDR2 YYNGEE. The CDR3 contains 15 residues. Trimming shortened V by 4 bases and J by 5 bases, and 17 bases separated the two germline ends. In DNA, the CDR3 is TGTGCCAGCAGCTCGCTGGGAGCTGGGGGAGATACGCAGTATTTT. Its translation is CASSSLGAGGDTQYF.

The chain employs TRBV6-5 and TRBJ1-1; 7 nucleotides line up with TRBD1. The CDR3 is made up of 15 amino acids. V dropped 2 bases and J dropped 1; count of bases not matched to a gene: 4. Germline CDR1 MNHEY, CDR2 SVGAGI. The CDR3 is CASSYGTERNTEAFF. Written as DNA, the CDR3 is TGTGCCAGCAGTTACGGGACAGAGAGGAACACTGAAGCTTTCTTT.

This clonotype showed up many times. The chain has TRBV9 and TRBJ2-5; TRBD2 matches 9 bases. This CDR3 spans 17 amino acids. V dropped 0 bases and J dropped 1; count of bases not matched to a gene: 7. Germline V gives CDR1 SGDLS, CDR2 YYNGEE. The CDR3 DNA reads TGTGCCAGCAGCGTAGCGGGGAGCGGGGGGTTCCAAGAGACCCAGTACTTC. Its protein is CASSVAGSGGFQETQYF.

V usage is TRBV12-3 or TRBV12-4 and J usage is TRBJ1-1; no clear D. This CDR3 contains 12 residues. Trimming took off 7 bases at V and 5 bases at J, with 11 bases between the two ends. CDR3 bases: TGTGCCAGCAATTTGGTGGGGACTGAAGCTTTCTTT. It is translated as CASNLVGTEAFF.

This clonotype was recorded at least ten times. V and J are TRBV6-1 and TRBJ1-3; TRBD1 agrees at 7 bases. The CDR3 extends over 14 amino acids. Trimming took 6 bases from V and 0 from J; bases not matched to a gene: 2. CDR1 is MNHNS and CDR2 is SASEGT in the germline V gene. The CDR3 here is CASRDRSSGNTIYF. For the CDR3, the DNA is TGTGCCAGCAGGGACAGGAGCTCTGGAAACACCATATATTTT.

V gene TRBV9 combines with J gene TRBJ1-6; weak D call: TRBD1 (5 bases). Germline V gene lookup returns CDR1 SGDLS and CDR2 YYNGEE. The CDR3 has 15 residues. The germline V and J ends were trimmed by 0 bases and 10 bases, with 14 bases remaining between them. The CDR3 coding sequence is TGTGCCAGCAGCGTAGGACCCCGGGACCGGTCACCCCTCCACTTT. Protein: CASSVGPRDRSPLHF.

A few counts support this clonotype. The rearrangement links TRBV6-1 to TRBJ1-2; D perhaps matches TRBD1 (5 bases). In germline, CDR1 is MNHNS, CDR2 SASEGT. The CDR3 extends over 14 amino acids. The ends were cut back, 6 bases at V and 4 bases at J, with 15 bases in the middle. CDR3 nucleotides: TGTGCCAGCAGCCACGGGCAGGGCGGCTATGGCTACACCTTC. Protein sequence: CASSHGQGGYGYTF.

This clonotype was detected many times. The chain has TRBV5-6 and TRBJ1-2, with TRBD1 matching 7 bases. V was clipped by 4 bases and J by 7 bases; unmatched bases: 13. CDR1 SGHDT and CDR2 YYEEEE come from the germline V gene. The CDR3 consists of 15 residues. The CDR3 region has the DNA TGTGCCAGCAGCACTCCGCGGCAGGGGGACTCTGGCTACACCTTC. Protein sequence: CASSTPRQGDSGYTF.

Ten or more counts support this clonotype. The chain employs TRBV12-3 or TRBV12-4 and TRBJ2-7, with 11 bases fitting TRBD1. With V trimmed by 6 bases and J by 1 base, 5 bases remained unmatched. The length of the CDR3 is 15 residues. The CDR3 is CASRAGQGASYEQYF. In nucleotides, the CDR3 is TGTGCCAGCAGGGCTGGACAGGGGGCTTCCTACGAGCAGTACTTC.

This clonotype showed up just a few times. The rearrangement joins TRBV30 to TRBJ1-1; D ambiguous. Looked up from germline, CDR1 is GTSNPN and CDR2 is SVGIG (reference sequence). The CDR3 is 10 residues long. V was trimmed by 5 bases and J by 9 bases, leaving 10 bases between them. The CDR3 loop reads CAWCLLKAFF. CDR3 sequence (DNA): TGTGCCTGGTGCCTTCTGAAAGCTTTCTTT.

This clonotype was observed many times. The J gene is TRBJ1-1, the V gene TRBV2, with TRBD1 matching 12 bases. V was clipped by 6 bases and J by 2 bases; unmatched bases: 7. CDR3 length: 16 residues. The germline CDR1 and CDR2 sequences are SNHLY and FYNNEI. The CDR3 loop reads CASRRDRGRINTEAFF. The CDR3 coding sequence is TGTGCCAGCAGGCGGGACAGGGGGCGGATTAACACTGAAGCTTTCTTT.

This clonotype was counted a few times. The rearrangement uses TRBV6-5 and TRBJ2-2; TRBD2 might be the D (5 bases). Trimming left V 2 bases short and J 7 bases short, with 11 bases between. CDR3 length equals 14 residues. The germline gives CDR1 MNHEY, CDR2 SVGAGI. The DNA of the CDR3 is TGTGCCAGCAGTTACCTTACCGGGGTCGGGGAGCTGTTTTTT. Residues: CASSYLTGVGELFF.